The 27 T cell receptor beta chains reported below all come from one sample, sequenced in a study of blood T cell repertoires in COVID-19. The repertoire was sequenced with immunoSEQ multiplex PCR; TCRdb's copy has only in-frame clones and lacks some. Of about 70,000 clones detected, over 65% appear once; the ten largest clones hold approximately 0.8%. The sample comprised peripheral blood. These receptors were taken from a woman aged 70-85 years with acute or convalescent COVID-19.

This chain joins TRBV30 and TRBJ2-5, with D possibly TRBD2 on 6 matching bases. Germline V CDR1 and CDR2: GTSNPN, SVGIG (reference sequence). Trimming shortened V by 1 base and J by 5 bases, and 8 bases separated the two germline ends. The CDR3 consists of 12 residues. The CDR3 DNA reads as TGTGCCTGGAGTGCTGGGGGGGAGACCCAGTACTTC. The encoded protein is CAWSAGGETQYF.

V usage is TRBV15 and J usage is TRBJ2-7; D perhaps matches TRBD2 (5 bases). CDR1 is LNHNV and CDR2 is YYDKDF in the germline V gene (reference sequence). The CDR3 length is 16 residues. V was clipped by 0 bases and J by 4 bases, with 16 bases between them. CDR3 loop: CATSRDRAGSPYEQYF. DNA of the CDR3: TGTGCCACCAGCAGAGATAGGGCGGGTTCACCTTACGAGCAGTACTTC.

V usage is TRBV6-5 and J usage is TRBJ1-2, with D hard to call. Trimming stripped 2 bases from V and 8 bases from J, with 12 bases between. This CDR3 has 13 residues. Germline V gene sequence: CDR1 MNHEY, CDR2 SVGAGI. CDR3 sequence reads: CASSYLSNRGYTF. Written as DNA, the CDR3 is TGTGCCAGCAGTTACCTCTCTAACCGGGGCTACACCTTC.

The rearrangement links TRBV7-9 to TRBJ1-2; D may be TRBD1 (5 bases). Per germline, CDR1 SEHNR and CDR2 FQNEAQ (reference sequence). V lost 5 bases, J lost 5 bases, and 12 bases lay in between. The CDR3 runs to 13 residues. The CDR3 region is CASSVDQGYGYTF. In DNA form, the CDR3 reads TGTGCCAGCAGCGTAGACCAGGGATATGGCTACACCTTC. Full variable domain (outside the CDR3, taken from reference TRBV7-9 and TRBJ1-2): DTGVSQNPRHKITKRGQNVTFRCDPISEHNRLYWYRQTLGQGPEFLTYFQNEAQLEKSRLLSDRFSAERPKGSFSTLEIQRTEQGDSAMYLCASSVDQGYGYTFGSGTRLTVV.

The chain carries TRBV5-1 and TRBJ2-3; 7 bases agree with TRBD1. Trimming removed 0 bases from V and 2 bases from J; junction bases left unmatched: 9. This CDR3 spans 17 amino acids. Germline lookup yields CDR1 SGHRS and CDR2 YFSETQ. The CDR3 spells CASSLESRGLVTDTQYF. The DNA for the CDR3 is TGCGCCAGCAGCTTGGAAAGCAGGGGGTTAGTCACAGATACGCAGTATTTT.

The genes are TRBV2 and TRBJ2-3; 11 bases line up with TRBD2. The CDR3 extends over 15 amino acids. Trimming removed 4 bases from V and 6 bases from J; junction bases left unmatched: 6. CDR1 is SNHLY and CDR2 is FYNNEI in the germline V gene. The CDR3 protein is CASSVLAGGVDTQYF. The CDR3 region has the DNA TGTGCCAGCAGTGTCCTAGCGGGGGGCGTGGATACGCAGTATTTT.

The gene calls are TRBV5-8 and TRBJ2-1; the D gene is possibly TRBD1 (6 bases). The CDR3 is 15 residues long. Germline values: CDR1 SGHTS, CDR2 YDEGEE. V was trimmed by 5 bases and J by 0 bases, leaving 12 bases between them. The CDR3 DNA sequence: TGTGCCAGCAGTTCCCAGGGGTACTCCTACAATGAGCAGTTCTTC. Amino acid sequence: CASSSQGYSYNEQFF.

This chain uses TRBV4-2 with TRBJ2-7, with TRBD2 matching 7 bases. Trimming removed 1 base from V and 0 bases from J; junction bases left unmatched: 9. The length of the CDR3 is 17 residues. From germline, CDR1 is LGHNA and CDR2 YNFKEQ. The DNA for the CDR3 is TGTGCCAGCAGCCAAGGGGTTGCTAGCGGCTTCTCCTACGAGCAGTACTTC. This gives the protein CASSQGVASGFSYEQYF.

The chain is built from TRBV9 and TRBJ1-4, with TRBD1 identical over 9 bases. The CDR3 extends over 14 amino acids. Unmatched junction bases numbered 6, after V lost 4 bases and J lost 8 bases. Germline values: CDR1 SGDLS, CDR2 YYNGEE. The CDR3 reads CASSSRTGVEKLFF. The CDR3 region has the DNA TGTGCCAGCAGCTCCCGGACAGGGGTCGAAAAACTGTTTTTT.

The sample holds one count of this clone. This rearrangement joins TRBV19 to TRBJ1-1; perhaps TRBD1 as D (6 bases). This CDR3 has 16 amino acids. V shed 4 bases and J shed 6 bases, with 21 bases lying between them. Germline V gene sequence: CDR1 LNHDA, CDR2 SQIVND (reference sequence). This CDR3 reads CASSTIARQGIPEAFF. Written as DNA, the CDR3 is TGTGCCAGTAGTACAATTGCTCGGCAGGGGATCCCTGAAGCTTTCTTT.

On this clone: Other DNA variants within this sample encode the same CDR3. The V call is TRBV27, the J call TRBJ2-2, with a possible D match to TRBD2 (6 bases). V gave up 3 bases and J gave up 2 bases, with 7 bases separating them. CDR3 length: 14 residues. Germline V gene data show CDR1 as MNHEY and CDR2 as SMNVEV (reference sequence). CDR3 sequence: CASSLGLNTGELFF. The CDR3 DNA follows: TGTGCCAGCAGTTTGGGACTCAACACCGGGGAGCTGTTTTTT.

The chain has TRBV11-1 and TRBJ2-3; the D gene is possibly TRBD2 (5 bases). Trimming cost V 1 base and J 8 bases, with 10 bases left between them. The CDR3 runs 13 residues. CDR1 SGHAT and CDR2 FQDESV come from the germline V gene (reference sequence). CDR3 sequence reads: CASSLVPGGTQYF. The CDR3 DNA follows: TGTGCCAGCAGCTTAGTTCCAGGAGGTACGCAGTATTTT.

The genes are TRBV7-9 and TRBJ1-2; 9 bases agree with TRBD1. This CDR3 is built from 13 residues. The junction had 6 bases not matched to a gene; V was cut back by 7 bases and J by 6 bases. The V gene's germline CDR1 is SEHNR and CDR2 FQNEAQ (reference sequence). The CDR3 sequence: CASTVGQGNGYTF. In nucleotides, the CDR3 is TGTGCCAGCACCGTCGGACAGGGGAATGGCTACACCTTC. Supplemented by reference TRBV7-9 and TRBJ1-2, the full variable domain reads DTGVSQNPRHKITKRGQNVTFRCDPISEHNRLYWYRQTLGQGPEFLTYFQNEAQLEKSRLLSDRFSAERPKGSFSTLEIQRTEQGDSAMYLCASTVGQGNGYTFGSGTRLTVV.

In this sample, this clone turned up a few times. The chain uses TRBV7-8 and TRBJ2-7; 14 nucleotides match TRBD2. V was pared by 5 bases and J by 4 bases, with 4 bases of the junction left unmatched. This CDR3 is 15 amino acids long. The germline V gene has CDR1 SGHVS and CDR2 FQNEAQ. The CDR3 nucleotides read TGTGCCAGCAGCATGGGACTAGCGGGGGCGTACGAGCAGTACTTC. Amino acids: CASSMGLAGAYEQYF.

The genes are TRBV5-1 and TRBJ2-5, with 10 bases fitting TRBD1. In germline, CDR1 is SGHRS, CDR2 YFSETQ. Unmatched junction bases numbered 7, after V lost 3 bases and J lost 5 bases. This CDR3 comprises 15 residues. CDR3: CASSSLTGGGETQYF. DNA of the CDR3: TGCGCCAGCAGCTCGCTGACAGGGGGCGGTGAGACCCAGTACTTC.

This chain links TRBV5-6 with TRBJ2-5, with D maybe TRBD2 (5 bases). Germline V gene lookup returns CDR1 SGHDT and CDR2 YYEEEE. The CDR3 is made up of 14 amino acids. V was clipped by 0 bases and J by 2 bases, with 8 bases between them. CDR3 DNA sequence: TGTGCCAGCAGCTTGGCACTAGGTCAAGAGACCCAGTACTTC. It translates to CASSLALGQETQYF.

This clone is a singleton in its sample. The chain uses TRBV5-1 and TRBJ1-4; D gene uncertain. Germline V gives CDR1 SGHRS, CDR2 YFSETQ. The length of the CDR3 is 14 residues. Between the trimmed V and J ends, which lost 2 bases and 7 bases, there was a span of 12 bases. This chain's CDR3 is CASSFGVSAEKLFF. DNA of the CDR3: TGCGCCAGCAGCTTTGGAGTGTCAGCTGAAAAACTGTTTTTT.

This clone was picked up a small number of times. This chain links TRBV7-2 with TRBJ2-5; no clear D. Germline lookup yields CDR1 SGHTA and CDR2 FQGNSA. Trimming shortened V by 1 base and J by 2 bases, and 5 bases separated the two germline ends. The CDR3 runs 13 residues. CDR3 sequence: CASSLGSQETQYF. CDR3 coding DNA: TGTGCCAGCAGCTTAGGTTCACAAGAGACCCAGTACTTC.

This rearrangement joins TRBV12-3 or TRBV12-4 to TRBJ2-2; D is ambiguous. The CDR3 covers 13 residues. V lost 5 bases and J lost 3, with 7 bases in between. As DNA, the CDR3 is TGTGCCAGCAGTAACACGTACACCGGGGAGCTGTTTTTT. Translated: CASSNTYTGELFF.

CDR3 region: CASRLKETQYF. CDR3 bases: TGTGCCAGCAGACTGAAAGAGACCCAGTACTTC. The V gene is TRBV28, the J gene TRBJ2-5; no reliable D call. V was cut by 6 bases and J by 3 bases, with 5 bases left in between. This CDR3 has 11 residues. Germline CDR1 and CDR2: MDHEN and SYDVKM. The full variable domain, with the rest looked up from reference TRBV28 and TRBJ2-5, is DVKVTQSSRYLVKRTGEKVFLECVQDMDHENMFWYRQDPGLGLRLIYFSYDVKMKEKGDIPEGYSVSREKKERFSLILESASTNQTSMYLCASRLKETQYFGPGTRLLVL.

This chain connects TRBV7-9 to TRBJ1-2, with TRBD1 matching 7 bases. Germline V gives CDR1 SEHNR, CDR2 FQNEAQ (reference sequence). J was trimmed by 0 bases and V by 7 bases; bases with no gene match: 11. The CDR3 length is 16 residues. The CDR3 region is CASNREGARANYGYTF. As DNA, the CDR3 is TGTGCCAGCAACCGTGAGGGGGCACGGGCTAACTATGGCTACACCTTC.

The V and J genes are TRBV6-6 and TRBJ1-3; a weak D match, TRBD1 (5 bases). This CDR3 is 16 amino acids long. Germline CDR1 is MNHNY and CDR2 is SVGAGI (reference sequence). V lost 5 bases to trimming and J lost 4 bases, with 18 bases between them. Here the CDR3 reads CASSNWGELKGNTIYF. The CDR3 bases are TGTGCCAGCAGTAACTGGGGGGAACTAAAGGGAAACACCATATATTTT.

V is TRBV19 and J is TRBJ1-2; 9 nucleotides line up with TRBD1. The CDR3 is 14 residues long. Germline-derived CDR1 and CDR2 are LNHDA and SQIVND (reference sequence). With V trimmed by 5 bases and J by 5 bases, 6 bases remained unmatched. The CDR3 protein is CASSRQGVGYGYTF. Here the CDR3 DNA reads TGTGCCAGTAGTCGACAGGGGGTAGGGTATGGCTACACCTTC.

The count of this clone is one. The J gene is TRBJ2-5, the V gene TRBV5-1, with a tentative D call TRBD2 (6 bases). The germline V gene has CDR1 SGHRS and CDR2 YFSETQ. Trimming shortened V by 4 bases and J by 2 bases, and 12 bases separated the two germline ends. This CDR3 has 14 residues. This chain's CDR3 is CASSLPGLQETQYF. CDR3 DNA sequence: TGCGCCAGCAGCCTCCCGGGACTGCAAGAGACCCAGTACTTC.

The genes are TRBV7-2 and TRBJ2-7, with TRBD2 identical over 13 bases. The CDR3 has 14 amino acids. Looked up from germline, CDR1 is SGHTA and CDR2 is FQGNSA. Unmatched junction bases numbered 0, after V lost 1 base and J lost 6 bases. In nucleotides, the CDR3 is TGTGCCAGCAGCTTAGGACTAGCGGGGGGCGAGCAGTACTTC. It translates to CASSLGLAGGEQYF.

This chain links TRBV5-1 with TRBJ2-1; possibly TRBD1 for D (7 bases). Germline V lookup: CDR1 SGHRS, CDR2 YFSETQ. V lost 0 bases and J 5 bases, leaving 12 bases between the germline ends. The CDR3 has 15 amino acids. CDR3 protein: CASSLAQGRNNEQFF. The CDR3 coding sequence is TGCGCCAGCAGCTTGGCACAGGGGAGGAACAATGAGCAGTTCTTC.

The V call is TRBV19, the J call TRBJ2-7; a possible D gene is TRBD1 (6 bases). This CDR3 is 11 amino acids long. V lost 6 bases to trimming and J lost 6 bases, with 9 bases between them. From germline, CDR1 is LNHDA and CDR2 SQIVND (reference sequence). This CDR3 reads CASRGQFEQYF. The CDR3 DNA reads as TGTGCCAGTAGAGGACAGTTCGAGCAGTACTTC.